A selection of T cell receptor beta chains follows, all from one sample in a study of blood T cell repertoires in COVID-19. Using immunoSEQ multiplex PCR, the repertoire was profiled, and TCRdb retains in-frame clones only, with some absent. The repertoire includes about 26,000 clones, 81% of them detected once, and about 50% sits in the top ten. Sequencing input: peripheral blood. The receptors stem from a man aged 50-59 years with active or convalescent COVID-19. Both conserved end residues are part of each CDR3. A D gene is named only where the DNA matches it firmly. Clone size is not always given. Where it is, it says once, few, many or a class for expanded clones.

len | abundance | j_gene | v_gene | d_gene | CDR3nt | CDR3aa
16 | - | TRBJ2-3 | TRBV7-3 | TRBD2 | TGTGCCAGCAGCTTAATGATCGGGAGGGTTTCGGATACGCAGTATTTT | CASSLMIGRVSDTQYF
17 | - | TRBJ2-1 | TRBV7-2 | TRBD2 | TGTGCCAGCAGCTCCCAAGCGGGGGGTAGCTCCTACAATGAGCAGTTCTTC | CASSSQAGGSSYNEQFF
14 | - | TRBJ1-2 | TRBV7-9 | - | TGTGCCAGCAGCCAGGCAGGCGGGAGCTATGGCTACACCTTC | CASSQAGGSYGYTF
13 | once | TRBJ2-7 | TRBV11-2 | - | TGTGCCAGCAGCTTAAACGAAGCATACGAGCAGTACTTC | CASSLNEAYEQYF
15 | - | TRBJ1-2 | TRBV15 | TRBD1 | TGTGCCACCAGCCCCCGGACAGGGCATAACTATGGCTACACCTTC | CATSPRTGHNYGYTF
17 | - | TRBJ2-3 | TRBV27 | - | TGTGCCAGCAGTTTATCGGATCGAGGACACTTCACAGATACGCAGTATTTT | CASSLSDRGHFTDTQYF
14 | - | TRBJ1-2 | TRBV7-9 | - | TGTGCCAGCAGCCTCCAACAGGGAATCTATGGCTACACCTTC | CASSLQQGIYGYTF
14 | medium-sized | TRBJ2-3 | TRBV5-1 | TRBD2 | TGCGCCAGCAGCGCGGGGGGGCGGGGCGATACGCAGTATTTT | CASSAGGRGDTQYF
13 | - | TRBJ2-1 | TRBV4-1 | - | TGCGCCAGCAGCCAACAGACAGGTTGGATTCAGTTCTTC | CASSQQTGWIQFF
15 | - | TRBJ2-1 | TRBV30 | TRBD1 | TGTGCCTGGAGGGGTGGGACAGCATCCTACAATGAGCAGTTCTTC | CAWRGGTASYNEQFF
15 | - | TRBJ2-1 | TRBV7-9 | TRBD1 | TGTGCCAGCAGCCCTGACAGGGGTACCTACAATGAGCAGTTCTTC | CASSPDRGTYNEQFF
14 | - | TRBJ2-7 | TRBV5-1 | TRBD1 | TGCGCCAGCAGCCCTAGACAGGGGTGGGACGAGCAGTACTTC | CASSPRQGWDEQYF
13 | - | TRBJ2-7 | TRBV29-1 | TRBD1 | TGCAGCGTTGGGGGACAGGGGTTTCCCGGGCAGTACTTC | CSVGGQGFPGQYF
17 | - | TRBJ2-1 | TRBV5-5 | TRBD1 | TGTGCCAGCAGCTGGGAGGCCCGACAGGGGGTGGGAAATGAGCAGTTCTTC | CASSWEARQGVGNEQFF
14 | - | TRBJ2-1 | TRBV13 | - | TGTGCCAGCAGCTTAGCGGCCAGGGCCAATGAGCAGTTCTTC | CASSLAARANEQFF
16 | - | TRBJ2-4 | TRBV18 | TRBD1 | TGTGCCAGCTCACTAGGACAGGCTCTAGCCAAAAACATTCAGTACTTC | CASSLGQALAKNIQYF
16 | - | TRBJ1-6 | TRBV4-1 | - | TGCGCCAGCAGGGATCAGGTATCCTCCTATAATTCACCCCTCCACTTT | CASRDQVSSYNSPLHF
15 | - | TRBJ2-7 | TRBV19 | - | TGTGCCAGTAGTATTTTTCAGGGGACCGGGTACGAGCAGTACTTC | CASSIFQGTGYEQYF
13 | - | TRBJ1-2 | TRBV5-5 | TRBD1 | TGTGCCAGCAGCTCGACAGGGACCTATGGCTACACCTTC | CASSSTGTYGYTF
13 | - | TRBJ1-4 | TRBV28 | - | TGTGCCAGCAGGCGAAGCGGGACTGAAAAACTGTTTTTT | CASRRSGTEKLFF
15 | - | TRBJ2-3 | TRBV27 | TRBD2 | TGTGCCAGCAGGGGTCTAGCGGGGGGGGCGTCTACGCAGTATTTT | CASRGLAGGASTQYF
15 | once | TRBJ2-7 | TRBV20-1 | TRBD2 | TGCAGTGCTAGTTCCACGCGGGAGGTGACCAACGAGCAGTACTTC | CSASSTREVTNEQYF
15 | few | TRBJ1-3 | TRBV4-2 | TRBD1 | TGTGCCAGCAGCCAAGAGGACAGGGCCGGAAACACCATATATTTT | CASSQEDRAGNTIYF
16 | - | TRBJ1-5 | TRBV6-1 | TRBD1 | TGTGCCAGCAGTGAAGCTCGTGGGACAGGCAATCAGCCCCAGCATTTT | CASSEARGTGNQPQHF
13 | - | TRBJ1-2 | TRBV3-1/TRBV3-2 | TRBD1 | TGTGCCAGCAGCCAAGATCGACAGGGGGTCTACACCTTC | CASSQDRQGVYTF
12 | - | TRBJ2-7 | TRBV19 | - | TGTGCCAGTAGTATCTTCGGGTACGAGCAGTACTTC | CASSIFGYEQYF
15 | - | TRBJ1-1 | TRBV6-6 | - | TGTGCCAGCAGTTACGTCGGGGGTTCGGGAACTGAAGCTTTCTTT | CASSYVGGSGTEAFF
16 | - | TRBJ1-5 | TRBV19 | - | TGTGCCAGTAGTATAGATCTCCCCCTTAGCAATCAGCCCCAGCATTTT | CASSIDLPLSNQPQHF
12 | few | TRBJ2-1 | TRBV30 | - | TGTGCCTGGGCCCCAGGCTACAATGAGCAGTTCTTC | CAWAPGYNEQFF
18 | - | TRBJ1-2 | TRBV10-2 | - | TGCGCCAGCAGTGGGGAGGCGGGGGGTTTAAACCTCGTGTATGGCTACACCTTC | CASSGEAGGLNLVYGYTF
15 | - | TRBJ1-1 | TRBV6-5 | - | TGTGCCAGCGGCCCCTCAGGGCTCGGGAACACTGAAGCTTTCTTT | CASGPSGLGNTEAFF
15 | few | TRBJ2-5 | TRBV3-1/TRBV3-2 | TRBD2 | TGTGCCAGCAGCCTCACGAGCGGGGGGGGCGGGACCCAGTACTTC | CASSLTSGGGGTQYF
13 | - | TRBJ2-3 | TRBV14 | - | TGTGCCAGCAGCCAAGAGTCCTCAGATACGCAGTATTTT | CASSQESSDTQYF
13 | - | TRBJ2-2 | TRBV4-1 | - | TGCGCCAGCAGGCACGGGAACACCGGGGAGCTGTTTTTT | CASRHGNTGELFF
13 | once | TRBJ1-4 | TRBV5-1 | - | TGCGCCAGCAAGGGACAACCGAGTGAAAAACTGTTTTTT | CASKGQPSEKLFF
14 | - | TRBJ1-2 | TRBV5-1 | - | TGCGCCAGCAGCATCGGGGGTACGGACTATGGCTACACCTTC | CASSIGGTDYGYTF
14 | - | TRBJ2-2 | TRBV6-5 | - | TGTGCCAGCGGGGCGGCCTCGAACACCGGGGAGCTGTTTTTT | CASGAASNTGELFF
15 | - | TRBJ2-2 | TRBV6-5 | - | TGTGCCAGCAGCCGCGCTCCGAGGAACACCGGGGAGCTGTTTTTT | CASSRAPRNTGELFF